This TCR beta chain came from a study (dated 2017 in TCRdb). Context from the whole study: Sequence and structural analyses were applied in the study to characterize human CD8+ TCR repertoires that recognize immunodominant viral antigens. Broad study findings and their caveats: The CD8+ TCR repertoires specific to different immunodominant viral antigens were reported to be highly diverse and distinct from one another.

V loses 0 bases of germline sequence and J loses 4 bases, and the interval between the two ends is 11 bases. The CDR3, cysteine through phenylalanine, is 14 amino acids long. Only the CDR3 region is kept as DNA, spanning 42 bases read in frame from base 1. As encoded in the germline V gene (reference sequence), CDR1 is DFQATT while CDR2 is SNEGSKA. This clonotype is described as medium-sized (0.01 to 0.1%). Its antigen target is currently unknown. No base-level quality is on record; no much larger clone is a single base apart. Sequencer: Illumina HiSeq 2500. Using fastp at Q25 and MiXCR, TCRdb reprocessed the public reads and kept productive beta chains. Entries are consolidated by CDR3 protein sequence, retaining the most common genes and DNA. This sample lists 1,500 to 2,000 distinct CDR3 sequences; roughly 25% were detected once. The ten largest clones take up 5.5% to 6% of the sample.

Sequenced: CD8+ T cells (not recorded whether cultured). This receptor was taken from a female donor. The V and J segments used are TRBV20-1 and TRBJ2-3; the D gene cannot be named for sure. The DNA sequence is TGCAGTGCTAGAGATCAGGATATATCAGATACGCAGTATTTT. Translated, it reads CSARDQDISDTQYF.